This entry describes one T cell receptor beta chain. Its antigen is unknown. The data derive from a study of shared clonotypes between healthy human individuals. The CDR3 has 14 amino acids. The V and J ends lost 5 bases and 3 bases, in that order; junction bases with no gene match: 6. Germline assignment: CDR1 LNHDA and CDR2 SQIVND (reference sequence). Running of the assay took place at deep level. Replicate PCRs run on sorted subsets employed 200 ng DNA, some 33,000 T cell genomes. Measured with immunoSEQ multiplex PCR; TCRdb has only the in-frame clones, and not every one. Among about 610,000 clones listed, more than 95% were seen once. It was into CD45RA+ naive and CD45RA-negative memory subsets that the CD4+ cells were split. Study conclusions and caveats: Rarefaction analysis demonstrated incomplete sorted-subset sequencing notwithstanding large depth.

Sequencing was performed on naive CD4+ T cells sorted from blood. Subset: CD45RA+ positively selected. The receptor's source is a woman aged 25 to 39 in good health. The rearrangement uses TRBV19 and TRBJ2-7; 8 nucleotides line up with TRBD1. The chain's CDR3 is CASSLLGQGYEQYF. CDR3 in DNA: TGTGCCAGTAGTCTCTTAGGACAGGGCTACGAGCAGTACTTC.